The clone carrying this T cell receptor beta chain turned up a few times. The CDR3 contains 13 residues. The V and J ends lost 6 bases and 3 bases respectively, with 12 bases between them. Germline V lookup: CDR1 MDHEN, CDR2 SYDVKM. The data were taken from a study of HIV-infected patients and healthy controls. TCRdb ran MiXCR on the 5' RACE reads and lists one entry per CDR3 protein. The table records roughly 68,000 distinct CDR3 sequences, around 21% of them present only once. The gene calls are TRBV28 and TRBJ2-7; tentatively, D is TRBD1 (5 bases). The source material was CD4+ T cells from blood. This TCR was sampled from a human donor in good health. In nucleotides, the CDR3 is TGTGCCAGCAGCAGGGTACTCCACTACGAGCAGTACTTC. Encoded protein: CASSRVLHYEQYF.